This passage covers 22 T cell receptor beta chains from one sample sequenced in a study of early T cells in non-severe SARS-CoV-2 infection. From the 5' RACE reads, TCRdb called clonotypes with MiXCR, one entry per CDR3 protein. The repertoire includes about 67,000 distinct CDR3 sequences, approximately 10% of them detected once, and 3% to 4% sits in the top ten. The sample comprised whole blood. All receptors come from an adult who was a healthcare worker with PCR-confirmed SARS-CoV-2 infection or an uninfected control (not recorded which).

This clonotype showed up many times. The CDR3 DNA follows: TGTGCCAGCAGTTACCATCAAGCGGCTTACAATGAGCAGTTCTTC. As protein: CASSYHQAAYNEQFF. The V and J genes are TRBV6-2 or TRBV6-3 and TRBJ2-1; TRBD2 might be the D (5 bases). Trimming left V 2 bases short and J 4 bases short, with 12 bases between. Germline assignment: CDR1 MNHEY and CDR2 SVGEGT. This CDR3 has 15 residues.

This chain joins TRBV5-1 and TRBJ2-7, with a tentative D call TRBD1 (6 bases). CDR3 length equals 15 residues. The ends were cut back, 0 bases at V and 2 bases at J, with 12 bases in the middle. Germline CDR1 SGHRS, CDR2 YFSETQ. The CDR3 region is CASSLAPGDPYEQYF. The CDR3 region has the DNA TGCGCCAGCAGCTTGGCGCCAGGGGACCCCTACGAGCAGTACTTC.

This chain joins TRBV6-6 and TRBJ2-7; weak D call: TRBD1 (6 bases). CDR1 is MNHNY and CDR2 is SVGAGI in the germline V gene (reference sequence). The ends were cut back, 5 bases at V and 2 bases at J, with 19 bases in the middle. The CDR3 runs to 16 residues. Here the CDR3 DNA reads TGTGCCAGCAGTCCCCCGCGACAGGCCGCCACCTACGAGCAGTACTTC. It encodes CASSPPRQAATYEQYF.

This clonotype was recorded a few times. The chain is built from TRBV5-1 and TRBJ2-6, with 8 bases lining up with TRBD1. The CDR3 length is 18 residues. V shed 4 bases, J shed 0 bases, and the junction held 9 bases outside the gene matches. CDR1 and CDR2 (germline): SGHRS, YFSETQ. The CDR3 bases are TGCGCCAGCAGCCCTGGACAGGGATCCACCTCTGGGGCCAACGTCCTGACTTTC. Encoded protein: CASSPGQGSTSGANVLTF.

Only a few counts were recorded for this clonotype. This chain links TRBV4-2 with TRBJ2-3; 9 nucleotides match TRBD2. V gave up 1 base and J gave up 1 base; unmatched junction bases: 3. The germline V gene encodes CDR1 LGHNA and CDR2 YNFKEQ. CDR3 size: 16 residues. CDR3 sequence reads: CASSQVSGGGTDTQYF. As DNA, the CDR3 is TGTGCCAGCAGCCAAGTTAGCGGGGGAGGCACAGATACGCAGTATTTT.

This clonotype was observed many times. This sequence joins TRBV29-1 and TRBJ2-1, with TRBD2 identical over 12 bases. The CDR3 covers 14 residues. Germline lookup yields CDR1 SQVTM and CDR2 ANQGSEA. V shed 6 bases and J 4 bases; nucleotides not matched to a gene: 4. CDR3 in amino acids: CSVAGLAGYNEQFF. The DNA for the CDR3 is TGCAGCGTCGCAGGACTAGCGGGGTACAATGAGCAGTTCTTC.

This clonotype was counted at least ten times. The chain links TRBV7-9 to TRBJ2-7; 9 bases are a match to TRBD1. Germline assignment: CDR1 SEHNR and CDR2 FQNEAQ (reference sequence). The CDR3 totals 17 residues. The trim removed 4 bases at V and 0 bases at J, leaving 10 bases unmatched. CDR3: CASSSAPGQGSSYEQYF. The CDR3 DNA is TGTGCCAGCAGCTCAGCTCCGGGACAGGGAAGCTCCTACGAGCAGTACTTC.

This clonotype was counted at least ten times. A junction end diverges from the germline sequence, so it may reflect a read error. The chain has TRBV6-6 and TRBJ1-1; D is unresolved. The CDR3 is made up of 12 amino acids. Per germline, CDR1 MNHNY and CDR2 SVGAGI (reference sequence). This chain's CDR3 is CASSYLNTEAFF. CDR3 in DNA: TGTGCCAGCAGCTACTTGAACACTGAAGCTTTCTTT.

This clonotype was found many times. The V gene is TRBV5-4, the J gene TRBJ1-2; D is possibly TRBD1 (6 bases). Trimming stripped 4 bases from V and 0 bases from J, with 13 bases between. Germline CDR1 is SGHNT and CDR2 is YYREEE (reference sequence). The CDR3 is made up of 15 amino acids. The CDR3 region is CASSGNRATNYGYTF. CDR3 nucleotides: TGTGCCAGCAGCGGTAACAGGGCAACTAACTATGGCTACACCTTC. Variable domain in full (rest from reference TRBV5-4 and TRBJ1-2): ETGVTQSPTHLIKTRGQQVTLRCSSQSGHNTVSWYQQALGQGPQFIFQYYREEENGRGNFPPRFSGLQFPNYSSELNVNALELDDSALYLCASSGNRATNYGYTFGSGTRLTVV.

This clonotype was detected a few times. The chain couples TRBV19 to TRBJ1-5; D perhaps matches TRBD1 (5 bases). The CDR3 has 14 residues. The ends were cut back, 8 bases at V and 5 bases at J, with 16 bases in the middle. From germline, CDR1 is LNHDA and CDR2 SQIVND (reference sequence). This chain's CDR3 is CASRPTDTHQPQHF. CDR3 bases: TGTGCCAGTCGCCCGACAGATACTCATCAGCCCCAGCATTTT.

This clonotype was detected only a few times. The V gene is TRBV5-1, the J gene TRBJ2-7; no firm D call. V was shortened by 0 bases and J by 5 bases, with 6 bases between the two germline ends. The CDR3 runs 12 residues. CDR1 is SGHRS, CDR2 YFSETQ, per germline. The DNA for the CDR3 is TGCGCCAGCAGCTTGGCCGGCAACGAGCAGTACTTC. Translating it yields CASSLAGNEQYF. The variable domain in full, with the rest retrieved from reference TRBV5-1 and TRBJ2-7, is KAGVTQTPRYLIKTRGQQVTLSCSPISGHRSVSWYQQTPGQGLQFLFEYFSETQRNKGNFPGRFSGRQFSNSRSEMNVSTLELGDSALYLCASSLAGNEQYFGPGTRLTVT.

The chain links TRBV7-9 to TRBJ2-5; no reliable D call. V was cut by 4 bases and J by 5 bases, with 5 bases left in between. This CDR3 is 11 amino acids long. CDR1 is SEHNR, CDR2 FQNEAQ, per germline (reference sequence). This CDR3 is CASSSSETQYF. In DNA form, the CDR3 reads TGTGCCAGCAGCTCAAGTGAGACCCAGTACTTC.

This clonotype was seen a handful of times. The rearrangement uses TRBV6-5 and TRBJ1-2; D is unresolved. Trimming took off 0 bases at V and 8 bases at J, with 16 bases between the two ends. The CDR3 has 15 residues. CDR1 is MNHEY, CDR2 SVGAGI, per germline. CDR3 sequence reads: CASSYSGAGGWGYTF. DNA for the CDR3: TGTGCCAGCAGTTACTCAGGCGCTGGCGGCTGGGGCTACACCTTC.

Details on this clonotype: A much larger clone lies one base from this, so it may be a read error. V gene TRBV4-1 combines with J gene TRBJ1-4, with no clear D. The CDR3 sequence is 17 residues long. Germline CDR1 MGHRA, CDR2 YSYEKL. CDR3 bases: TGCGCCAGCAGCCATGATGCAACTCCTAGGGTGAATGAAAAACTGTTATTT. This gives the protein CASSHDATPRVNEKLLF.

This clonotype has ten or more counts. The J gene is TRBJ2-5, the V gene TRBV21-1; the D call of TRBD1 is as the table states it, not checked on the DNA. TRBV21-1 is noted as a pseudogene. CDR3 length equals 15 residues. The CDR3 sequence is CASSFRTGGTETQYF. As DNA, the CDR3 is TGTGCCAGCAGCTTTCGGACAGGGGGCACGGAGACCCAGTACTTC.

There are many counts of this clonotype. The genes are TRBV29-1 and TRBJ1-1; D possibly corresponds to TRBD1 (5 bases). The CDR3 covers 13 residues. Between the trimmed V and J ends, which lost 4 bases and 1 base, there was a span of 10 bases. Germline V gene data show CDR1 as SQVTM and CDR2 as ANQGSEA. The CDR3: CSVAGGTNTEAFF. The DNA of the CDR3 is TGCAGCGTTGCCGGGGGGACGAACACTGAAGCTTTCTTT.

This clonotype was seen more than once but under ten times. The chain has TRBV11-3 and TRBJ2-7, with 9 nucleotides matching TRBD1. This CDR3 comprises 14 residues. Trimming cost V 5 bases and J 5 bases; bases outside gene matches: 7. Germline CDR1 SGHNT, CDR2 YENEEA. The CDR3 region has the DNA TGTGCCAGCAGCCCGGGACAGGGTACCCACGAGCAGTACTTC. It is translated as CASSPGQGTHEQYF.

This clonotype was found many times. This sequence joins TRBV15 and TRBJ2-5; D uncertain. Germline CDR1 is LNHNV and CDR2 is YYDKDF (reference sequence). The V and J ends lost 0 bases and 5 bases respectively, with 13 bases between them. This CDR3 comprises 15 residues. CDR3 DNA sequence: TGTGCCACCAGCAGAGATTGGGTGTCCACCGAGACCCAGTACTTC. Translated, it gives CATSRDWVSTETQYF. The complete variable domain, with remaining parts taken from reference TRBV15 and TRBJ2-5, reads DAMVIQNPRYQVTQFGKPVTLSCSQTLNHNVMYWYQQKSSQAPKLLFHYYDKDFNNEADTPDNFQSRRPNTSFCFLDIRSPGLGDTAMYLCATSRDWVSTETQYFGPGTRLLVL.

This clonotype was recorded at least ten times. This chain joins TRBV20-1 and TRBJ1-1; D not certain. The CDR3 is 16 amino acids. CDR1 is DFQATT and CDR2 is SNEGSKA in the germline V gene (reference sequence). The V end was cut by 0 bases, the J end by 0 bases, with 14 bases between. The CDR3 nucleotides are TGCAGTGCTAGAGAGCCCAATCCGGCGATGAACACTGAAGCTTTCTTT. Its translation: CSAREPNPAMNTEAFF.

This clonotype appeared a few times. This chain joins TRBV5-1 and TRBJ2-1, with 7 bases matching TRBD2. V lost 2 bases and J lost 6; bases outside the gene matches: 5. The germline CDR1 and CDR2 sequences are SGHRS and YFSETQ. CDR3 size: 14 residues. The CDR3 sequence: CASSLRLASNEQFF. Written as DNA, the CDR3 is TGCGCCAGCAGCTTAAGACTAGCTTCCAATGAGCAGTTCTTC. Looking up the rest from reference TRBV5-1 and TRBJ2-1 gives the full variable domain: KAGVTQTPRYLIKTRGQQVTLSCSPISGHRSVSWYQQTPGQGLQFLFEYFSETQRNKGNFPGRFSGRQFSNSRSEMNVSTLELGDSALYLCASSLRLASNEQFFGPGTRLTVL.

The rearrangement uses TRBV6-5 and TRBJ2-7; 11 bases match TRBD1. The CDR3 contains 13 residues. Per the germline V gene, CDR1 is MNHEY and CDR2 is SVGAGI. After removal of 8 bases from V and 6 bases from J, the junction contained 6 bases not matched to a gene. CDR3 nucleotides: TGTGCCAGCTCCCGGACAGGGGGCGCCGAGCAGTACTTC. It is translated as CASSRTGGAEQYF.

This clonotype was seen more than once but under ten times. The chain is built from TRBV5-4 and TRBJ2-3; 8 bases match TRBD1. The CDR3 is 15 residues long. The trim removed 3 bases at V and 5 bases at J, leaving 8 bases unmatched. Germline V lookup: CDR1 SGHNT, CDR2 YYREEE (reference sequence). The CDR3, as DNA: TGTGCCAGCAGCTCCAACCCGACAGGGGTAGATACGCAGTATTTT. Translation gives CASSSNPTGVDTQYF.